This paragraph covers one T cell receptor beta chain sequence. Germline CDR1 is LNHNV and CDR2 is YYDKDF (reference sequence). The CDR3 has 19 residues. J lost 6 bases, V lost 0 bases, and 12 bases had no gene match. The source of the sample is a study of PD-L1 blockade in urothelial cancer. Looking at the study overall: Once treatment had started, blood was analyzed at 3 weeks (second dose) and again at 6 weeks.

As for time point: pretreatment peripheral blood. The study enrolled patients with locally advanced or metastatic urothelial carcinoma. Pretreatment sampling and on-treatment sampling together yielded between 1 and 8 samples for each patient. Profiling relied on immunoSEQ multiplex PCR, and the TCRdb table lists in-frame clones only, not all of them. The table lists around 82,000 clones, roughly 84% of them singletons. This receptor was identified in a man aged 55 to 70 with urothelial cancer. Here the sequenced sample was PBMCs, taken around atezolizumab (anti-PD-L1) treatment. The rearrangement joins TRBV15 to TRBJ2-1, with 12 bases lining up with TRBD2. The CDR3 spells CATSREMGYMTSGGNEQFF. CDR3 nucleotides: TGTGCCACCAGCAGAGAGATGGGCTATATGACTAGCGGGGGCAATGAGCAGTTCTTC.